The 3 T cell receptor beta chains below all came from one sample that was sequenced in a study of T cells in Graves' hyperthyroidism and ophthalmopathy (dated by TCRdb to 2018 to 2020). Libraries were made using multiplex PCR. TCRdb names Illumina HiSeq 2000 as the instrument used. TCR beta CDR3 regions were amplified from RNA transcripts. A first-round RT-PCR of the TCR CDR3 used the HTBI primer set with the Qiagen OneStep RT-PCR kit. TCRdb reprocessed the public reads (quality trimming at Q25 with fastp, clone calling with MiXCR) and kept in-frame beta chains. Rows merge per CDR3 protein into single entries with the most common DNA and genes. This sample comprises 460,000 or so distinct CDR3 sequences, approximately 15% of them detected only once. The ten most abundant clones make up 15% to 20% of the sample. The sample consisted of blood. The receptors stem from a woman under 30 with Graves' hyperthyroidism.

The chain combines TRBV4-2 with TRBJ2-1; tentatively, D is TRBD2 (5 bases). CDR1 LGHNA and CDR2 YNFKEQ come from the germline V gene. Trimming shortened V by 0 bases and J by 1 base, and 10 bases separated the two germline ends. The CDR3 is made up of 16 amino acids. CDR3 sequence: CASSQDSRESYNEQFF. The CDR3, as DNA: TGTGCCAGCAGCCAAGATAGCCGGGAATCCTACAATGAGCAGTTCTTC.

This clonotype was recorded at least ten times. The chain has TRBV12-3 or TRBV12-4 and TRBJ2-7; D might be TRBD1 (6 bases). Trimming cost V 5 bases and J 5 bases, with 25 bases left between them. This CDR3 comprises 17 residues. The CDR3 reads CASSNRWDIQSGHEQYF. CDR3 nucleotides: TGTGCCAGCAGTAACCGCTGGGACATCCAAAGTGGCCACGAGCAGTACTTC.

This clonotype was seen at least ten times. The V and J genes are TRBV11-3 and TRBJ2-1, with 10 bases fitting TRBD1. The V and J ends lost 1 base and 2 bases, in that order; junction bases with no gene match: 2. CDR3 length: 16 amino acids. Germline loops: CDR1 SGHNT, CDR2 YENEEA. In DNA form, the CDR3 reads TGTGCCAGCAGCTTAGGACAGGGGGCGACCTACAATGAGCAGTTCTTC. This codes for CASSLGQGATYNEQFF. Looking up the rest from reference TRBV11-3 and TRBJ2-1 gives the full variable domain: EAGVVQSPRYKIIEKKQPVAFWCNPISGHNTLYWYLQNLGQGPELLIRYENEEAVDDSQLPKDRFSAERLKGVDSTLKIQPAELGDSAVYLCASSLGQGATYNEQFFGPGTRLTVL.